These 21 T cell receptor beta chains share one sample of origin, sequenced in a study of post-analysis software for immune sequencing data. Study-wide points: Elevated frequency relative to controls characterized four or five TRBV segments in patients, TRBV5-6, TRBV5-1 and TRBV20-1 among them.

cDNA libraries of TCR beta carried unique molecular identifiers. TCRdb independently ran MiXCR on the PCR reads; one entry per CDR3 protein. The sample includes 750,000 to 900,000 distinct CDR3 sequences, more than 45% of them seen just once. Their antigens remain unidentified. Sequencing input: blood. Source of these receptors: a girl aged 10-17 years with multiple sclerosis.

This sequence joins TRBV3-1 and TRBJ2-5; D uncertain. Near its end, the DNA agrees better with TRBJ2-7, so the J call may be wrong. The CDR3 totals 15 residues. Germline assignment: CDR1 LGHDT and CDR2 YNNKEL (reference sequence). This chain's CDR3 is CASSQTPGARVEQYF. CDR3 sequence (DNA): TGTGCCAGCAGCCAAACTCCGGGCGCCCGCGTCGAGCAGTACTTC.

The chain joins TRBV4-3 to TRBJ2-2; the D gene is possibly TRBD2 (5 bases). CDR3 size: 15 residues. The germline CDR1 and CDR2 sequences are LGHNA and YSLEER. With 1 base removed from V and 3 bases from J, the gap between germline ends came to 9 bases. The CDR3 nucleotides read TGCGCCAGCAGCCAAGGGCGGGTGGACACCGGGGAGCTGTTTTTT. This sequence encodes CASSQGRVDTGELFF.

V is TRBV29-1 and J is TRBJ2-7; perhaps TRBD2 as D (5 bases). The DNA end lines up better with TRBJ2-5; the J call may be wrong. The germline gives CDR1 SQVTM, CDR2 ANQGSEA. This CDR3 spans 13 amino acids. The CDR3 sequence: CSVGAGQTETQYF. The DNA for the CDR3 is TGCAGCGTTGGGGCGGGCCAGACCGAGACCCAGTACTTC.

V usage is TRBV10-3 and J usage is TRBJ1-2; 10 positions agree with TRBD1. Germline assignment: CDR1 ENHRY and CDR2 SYGVKD. J was trimmed by 6 bases and V by 3 bases; bases with no gene match: 4. There are 14 residues in the CDR3. This chain's CDR3 is CAISDGQGVDGYTF. DNA for the CDR3: TGTGCCATCAGTGACGGACAGGGGGTTGATGGCTACACCTTC.

The chain uses TRBV5-6 and TRBJ1-2; the match to TRBD1 covers 8 bases. CDR3 length: 15 residues. Trimming cost V 1 base and J 6 bases; bases outside gene matches: 8. Germline CDR1 SGHDT, CDR2 YYEEEE. DNA for the CDR3: TGTGCCAGCAGCTTGTCCTGGACAGGGAGGGATGGCTACACCTTC. Its translation is CASSLSWTGRDGYTF. The variable domain in full, completed from reference TRBV5-6 and TRBJ1-2, reads DAGVTQSPTHLIKTRGQQVTLRCSPKSGHDTVSWYQQALGQGPQFIFQYYEEEERQRGNFPDRFSGHQFPNYSSELNVNALLLGDSALYLCASSLSWTGRDGYTFGSGTRLTVV.

The CDR3 coding sequence is TGCGCCAGCAGCAACACCCTTTCCGGGACTAGCTTTTACGAGCAGTACTTC. Protein: CASSNTLSGTSFYEQYF. The chain has TRBV4-3 and TRBJ2-7; 9 bases are shared with TRBD2. The junction had 15 bases not matched to a gene; V was cut back by 5 bases and J by 4 bases. The CDR3 extends over 17 amino acids. Germline V gives CDR1 LGHNA, CDR2 YSLEER.

With regard to this clonotype: Without the conserved terminal phenylalanine or tryptophan, this CDR3 likely stems from a read error. The rearrangement joins TRBV7-9 to TRBJ2-1; tentatively, D is TRBD2 (6 bases). The length of the CDR3 is 15 residues. V lost 5 bases and J 4 bases, leaving 15 bases between the germline ends. Germline V gives CDR1 SEHNR, CDR2 FQNEAQ (reference sequence). CDR3 loop: CASSVTGTGYNEQFS. The DNA for the CDR3 is TGTGCCAGCAGCGTGACCGGGACTGGGTACAATGAGCAGTTCTCC.

The rearrangement links TRBV9 to TRBJ1-2; maybe TRBD1 (5 bases). From germline, CDR1 is SGDLS and CDR2 YYNGEE. With 10 bases removed from V and 4 bases from J, the gap between germline ends came to 11 bases. This CDR3 has 11 residues. Written as DNA, the CDR3 is TGTGCCTCCTCAGGGCGCTATGGCTACACCTTC. It codes for CASSGRYGYTF. Variable domain in full (rest from reference TRBV9 and TRBJ1-2): DSGVTQTPKHLITATGQRVTLRCSPRSGDLSVYWYQQSLDQGLQFLIQYYNGEERAKGNILERFSAQQFPDLHSELNLSSLELGDSALYFCASSGRYGYTFGSGTRLTVV.

The rearrangement links TRBV7-2 to TRBJ2-5; 11 bases match TRBD2. This CDR3 contains 15 residues. V was pared by 2 bases and J by 4 bases, with 3 bases of the junction left unmatched. The germline V gene has CDR1 SGHTA and CDR2 FQGNSA. CDR3 sequence reads: CASSLLAGGIETQYF. The CDR3 nucleotides read TGTGCCAGCAGCTTACTAGCGGGAGGAATAGAGACCCAGTACTTC. The complete variable domain, with remaining parts taken from reference TRBV7-2 and TRBJ2-5, reads GAGVSQSPSNKVTEKGKDVELRCDPISGHTALYWYRQSLGQGLEFLIYFQGNSAPDKSGLPSDRFSAERTGGSVSTLTIQRTQQEDSAVYLCASSLLAGGIETQYFGPGTRLLVL.

This rearrangement joins TRBV7-2 to TRBJ2-1; 8 positions agree with TRBD2. Germline trimming cut 5 bases from V and 6 bases from J; bases unmatched to any gene: 9. The CDR3 is made up of 15 amino acids. Germline V gene data show CDR1 as SGHTA and CDR2 as FQGNSA. The CDR3 loop reads CASSRTSGLSNEQFF. The CDR3 nucleotides are TGTGCCAGCAGCCGAACTAGCGGCTTGTCCAATGAGCAGTTCTTC.

This clonotype came up a few times. V and J are TRBV5-1 and TRBJ2-5; 10 nucleotides line up with TRBD2. Per germline, CDR1 SGHRS and CDR2 YFSETQ. V dropped 4 bases and J dropped 4; count of bases not matched to a gene: 1. The CDR3 runs 13 residues. The CDR3 spells CASSTSGTETQYF. The CDR3 nucleotides read TGCGCCAGCAGCACTAGCGGGACAGAGACCCAGTACTTC.

This clonotype showed up just a few times. The rearrangement joins TRBV15 to TRBJ2-1; 12 bases map to TRBD2. CDR3 length: 14 amino acids. Looked up from germline, CDR1 is LNHNV and CDR2 is YYDKDF (reference sequence). V trimming: 3 bases; J trimming: 8 bases; junction bases outside the gene matches: 2. Here the CDR3 DNA reads TGTGCCACCAGCAGGCGACTAGCGGGAGATGAGCAGTTCTTC. Residues: CATSRRLAGDEQFF. Complete variable domain (other parts from reference TRBV15 and TRBJ2-1): DAMVIQNPRYQVTQFGKPVTLSCSQTLNHNVMYWYQQKSSQAPKLLFHYYDKDFNNEADTPDNFQSRRPNTSFCFLDIRSPGLGDTAMYLCATSRRLAGDEQFFGPGTRLTVL.

The V gene is TRBV20-1, the J gene TRBJ2-7; TRBD1 aligns across 9 bases. Germline CDR1 is DFQATT and CDR2 is SNEGSKA (reference sequence). This CDR3 has 15 amino acids. V was clipped by 5 bases and J by 0 bases; unmatched bases: 8. The CDR3 protein is CSADSGTGSSYEQYF. The CDR3 DNA reads TGCAGTGCTGATTCCGGGACAGGGAGCTCCTACGAGCAGTACTTC.

Concerning this clonotype itself: One end of the junction does not line up with germline, which may come from a read error. The chain carries TRBV29-1 and TRBJ2-5, with 7 bases identical to TRBD2. The CDR3 spans 14 residues. Germline V gene data show CDR1 as SQVTM and CDR2 as ANQGSEA. Here the CDR3 DNA reads TGCGGCGTTGATCTAGCGGACCGGAGGGAGACCCAGTACTTC. Its protein product is CGVDLADRRETQYF. Full variable domain (missing parts from reference TRBV29-1 and TRBJ2-5): SAVISQKPSRDICQRGTSLTIQCQVDSQVTMMFWYRQQPGQSLTLIATANQGSEATYESGFVIDKFPISRPNLTFSTLTVSNMSPEDSSIYLCGVDLADRRETQYFGPGTRLLVL.

This clonotype was counted a few times. J is TRBJ2-1 and V is TRBV29-1; D not certain. Germline values: CDR1 SQVTM, CDR2 ANQGSEA. This CDR3 has 12 amino acids. V dropped 0 bases and J dropped 6 bases, with 6 bases sitting between them. The chain's CDR3 is CSVEDMVNEQFF. CDR3 nucleotides: TGCAGCGTTGAAGACATGGTCAATGAGCAGTTCTTC.

The chain couples TRBV5-4 to TRBJ2-1; 11 bases map to TRBD2. This CDR3 has 16 amino acids. V dropped 0 bases and J dropped 6; count of bases not matched to a gene: 5. Looked up from germline, CDR1 is SGHNT and CDR2 is YYREEE (reference sequence). In nucleotides, the CDR3 is TGTGCCAGCAGCTTGGAGGTAGGACTAGCGGGCAATGAGCAGTTCTTC. The encoded protein is CASSLEVGLAGNEQFF.

CDR3 in DNA: TGCAGTGCTCATGCCGGCGGAGAGCTGGAGACCCAGTACTTC. This gives the protein CSAHAGGELETQYF. This sequence joins TRBV20-1 and TRBJ2-5; D gene ambiguous. Trimming removed 5 bases from V and 5 bases from J, with 18 bases in between. The CDR3 has 14 amino acids. Germline CDR1 is DFQATT and CDR2 is SNEGSKA (reference sequence).

The chain links TRBV27 to TRBJ2-7; D gene ambiguous. Trimming pared 5 bases from V and 5 bases from J, leaving 10 bases between. The germline V gene encodes CDR1 MNHEY and CDR2 SMNVEV (reference sequence). This CDR3 contains 12 residues. The CDR3 DNA reads as TGTGCCAGCAGTCAGAACCTGGACGAGCAGTACTTC. Translation: CASSQNLDEQYF.

The CDR3 bases are TGTGCCAGCAGCTTAGGGGGTGGGGGATTAGGAGATACGCAGTATTTT. Translated: CASSLGGGGLGDTQYF. The chain employs TRBV7-8 and TRBJ2-3, with D tentatively TRBD1 or TRBD2 (5 bases each). The CDR3 length is 16 residues. Germline lookup yields CDR1 SGHVS and CDR2 FQNEAQ. Trimming shortened V by 1 base and J by 5 bases, and 16 bases separated the two germline ends.

The chain uses TRBV6-5 and TRBJ2-7; D gene unclear. This CDR3 has 16 amino acids. V was clipped by 0 bases and J by 0 bases, with 12 bases between them. The germline V gene encodes CDR1 MNHEY and CDR2 SVGAGI. Written as DNA, the CDR3 is TGTGCCAGCAGTTACTCATCGGGCCAAAGCTCCTACGAGCAGTACTTC. Its protein product is CASSYSSGQSSYEQYF.

With respect to this clonotype: At one of its ends the junction is not consistent with the germline gene, which may arise from a read error. This chain connects TRBV12-3 or TRBV12-4 to TRBJ2-7; TRBD1 matches 7 bases. This CDR3 has 17 amino acids. CDR3 DNA: TGTGCCAGCAGTTCATCGGAGACAGGGCCCAGAGTGTACGAGCGGTACTTC. This gives the protein CASSSSETGPRVYERYF.